This T cell receptor (beta chain) was recorded in a study of resident and recirculating memory T cells in vitiligo. General study points: Vitiligo lesions lacked a unique dominant clone, and clonality varied.

This CDR3 is 13 amino acids long. Trimming shortened V by 6 bases and J by 0 bases, and 6 bases separated the two germline ends. In germline, CDR1 is MNHNS, CDR2 SASEGT. Concerning this clone itself: No antigen is known for it.

Only in-frame clones appear in the TCRdb table, and some are missing; sequencing was by immunoSEQ multiplex PCR. The table records approximately 69,000 clones, 80% to 95% of them present only once. Stable patients also lacked confetti depigmentation, a sign of active vitiligo. The sample comprised blood. This clonotype was sampled from a male donor with vitiligo. The genes are TRBV6-1 and TRBJ1-3, with D uncertain. In DNA form, the CDR3 reads TGTGCCAGCAGACTCGGCTCTGGAAACACCATATATTTT. Encoded protein: CASRLGSGNTIYF.